Listed here are 21 T cell receptor beta chains from one sample, sequenced in a study of cytomegalovirus exposure and HLA in healthy donors. Measured with immunoSEQ multiplex PCR; TCRdb has only the in-frame clones, and not every one. The repertoire has roughly 100,000 clones, about 88% of them found once; the top ten carry 1.8%. Sequencing was performed on PBMCs. These receptors all come from a woman between 18 and 29 years old in good health and CMV-seropositive.

This clone has more than one count but fewer than ten. The chain couples TRBV15 to TRBJ1-4; 7 nucleotides line up with TRBD1. V shed 3 bases and J 8 bases; nucleotides not matched to a gene: 12. The CDR3 extends over 16 amino acids. The V gene's germline CDR1 is LNHNV and CDR2 YYDKDF (reference sequence). The CDR3 reads CATSSGTARTREKLFF. The DNA for the CDR3 is TGTGCCACCAGCAGCGGGACAGCGAGAACCCGCGAAAAACTGTTTTTT.

This chain connects TRBV6-5 to TRBJ1-6, with no clear D. Per germline, CDR1 MNHEY and CDR2 SVGAGI. Trimming shortened V by 0 bases and J by 9 bases, and 6 bases separated the two germline ends. The CDR3 length is 13 residues. CDR3 in DNA: TGTGCCAGCAGTTACTCTGCAGGTTCACCCCTCCACTTT. This translates into CASSYSAGSPLHF.

The chain joins TRBV6-5 to TRBJ2-1, with 11 nucleotides matching TRBD1. The V gene's germline CDR1 is MNHEY and CDR2 SVGAGI. V was clipped by 4 bases and J by 11 bases; unmatched bases: 7. The CDR3 is 14 residues long. The CDR3 spells CASSSGQGARQQFF. The CDR3 nucleotides read TGTGCCAGCAGTTCCGGACAGGGGGCGAGACAGCAGTTCTTC.

The rearrangement uses TRBV5-1 and TRBJ2-1; 15 bases align to TRBD2. The J segment lost 0 bases and the V segment lost 2 bases, leaving 6 bases of the junction unmatched. The CDR3 has 19 residues. Germline-derived CDR1 and CDR2 are SGHRS and YFSETQ. The CDR3 coding sequence is TGCGCCAGCAGCTTTCCCGGACTAGCGGGGGGGGGCTCCTACAATGAGCAGTTCTTC. This sequence encodes CASSFPGLAGGGSYNEQFF.

The chain links TRBV6-4 to TRBJ2-2; 7 bases map to TRBD1. This CDR3 is built from 13 residues. In germline, CDR1 is MRHNA, CDR2 SNTAGT. V was pared by 9 bases and J by 2 bases, with 3 bases of the junction left unmatched. In DNA form, the CDR3 reads TGTGCCAGTCGACAGGGAAACACCGGGGAGCTGTTTTTT. It encodes CASRQGNTGELFF.

The chain joins TRBV7-2 to TRBJ1-5; D gene uncertain. The CDR3 length is 13 residues. In germline, CDR1 is SGHTA, CDR2 FQGNSA. Trimming took off 5 bases at V and 9 bases at J, with 14 bases between the two ends. The CDR3 spells CASSPGEGLPQHF. The CDR3 region has the DNA TGTGCCAGCAGCCCTGGCGAAGGACTGCCCCAGCATTTT.

V and J are TRBV27 and TRBJ2-5; D is possibly TRBD2 (6 bases). The CDR3 consists of 15 residues. V gave up 6 bases and J gave up 5 bases, with 19 bases separating them. Germline lookup yields CDR1 MNHEY and CDR2 SMNVEV (reference sequence). CDR3 amino acids: CASSPIARTTETQYF. CDR3 DNA: TGTGCCAGCAGCCCCATTGCCCGGACTACGGAGACCCAGTACTTC.

The chain uses TRBV7-6 and TRBJ2-7; D possibly corresponds to TRBD1 (6 bases). The germline gives CDR1 SGHVS, CDR2 FNYEAQ. The CDR3 runs 17 residues. V was shortened by 5 bases and J by 2 bases, with 22 bases between the two germline ends. The CDR3 is CASSRSVGDRPTYEQYF. Here the CDR3 DNA reads TGTGCCAGCAGCCGAAGCGTGGGAGACAGGCCGACCTACGAGCAGTACTTC. Together with reference TRBV7-6 and TRBJ2-7, the CDR3 gives the full variable domain: GAGVSQSPRYKVTKRGQDVALRCDPISGHVSLYWYRQALGQGPEFLTYFNYEAQQDKSGLPNDRFSAERPEGSISTLTIQRTEQRDSAMYRCASSRSVGDRPTYEQYFGPGTRLTVT.

This chain connects TRBV11-3 to TRBJ2-1; D remains unclear. Germline loops: CDR1 SGHNT, CDR2 YENEEA. V was cut by 4 bases and J by 4 bases, with 8 bases left in between. This CDR3 is built from 13 residues. The CDR3, as DNA: TGTGCCAGCAGCTCTGCGCTGTACAATGAGCAGTTCTTC. Translated, it gives CASSSALYNEQFF.

The chain links TRBV4-1 to TRBJ1-3, with D possibly being TRBD1 (5 bases). The germline V and J ends were trimmed by 4 bases and 8 bases, with 15 bases remaining between them. CDR1 and CDR2 (germline): MGHRA, YSYEKL. This CDR3 spans 14 amino acids. This chain's CDR3 is CASSPQDGGDTIYF. CDR3 nucleotide sequence: TGCGCCAGCAGCCCACAGGACGGCGGGGACACCATATATTTT.

The gene calls are TRBV25-1 and TRBJ1-2; TRBD1 agrees at 10 bases. The CDR3 has 15 amino acids. V dropped 6 bases and J dropped 8; count of bases not matched to a gene: 12. From germline, CDR1 is MGHDK and CDR2 SYGVNS. The CDR3 nucleotides read TGTGCCAGCAGCATTGCGGGACAGGGGTTAAGGGGCTACACCTTC. It translates to CASSIAGQGLRGYTF.

The gene calls are TRBV7-2 and TRBJ2-5, with 8 nucleotides matching TRBD2. The CDR3 is made up of 15 amino acids. V lost 3 bases and J lost 1; bases outside the gene matches: 4. The V gene's germline CDR1 is SGHTA and CDR2 FQGNSA. As DNA, the CDR3 is TGTGCCAGCAGCTTCCCGGCGGGGGGCCAAGAGACCCAGTACTTC. Protein: CASSFPAGGQETQYF.

The V and J genes are TRBV6-4 and TRBJ2-1; the match to TRBD2 covers 7 bases. CDR3 length: 15 amino acids. Unmatched junction bases numbered 8, after V lost 8 bases and J lost 1 base. Germline V gene sequence: CDR1 MRHNA, CDR2 SNTAGT. In DNA form, the CDR3 reads TGTGCCAGCGCCAGTCGGGGGGATTCCTACAATGAGCAGTTCTTC. Its protein product is CASASRGDSYNEQFF.

This clone was seen just once. This rearrangement joins TRBV2 to TRBJ1-3, with no clear D. V lost 1 base and J 2 bases, leaving 9 bases between the germline ends. Germline V lookup: CDR1 SNHLY, CDR2 FYNNEI. There are 15 residues in the CDR3. CDR3 amino acids: CASSEVRTAGNTIYF. The CDR3 DNA is TGTGCCAGCAGTGAAGTCCGAACGGCTGGAAACACCATATATTTT.

The rearrangement links TRBV6-5 to TRBJ1-2; TRBD1 aligns across 7 bases. Germline V lookup: CDR1 MNHEY, CDR2 SVGAGI. The junction had 12 bases not matched to a gene; V was cut back by 6 bases and J by 5 bases. This CDR3 region has 15 residues. CDR3 nucleotides: TGTGCCAGCAGCCCGAGACAGGGTGGGAAGTATGGCTACACCTTC. It translates to CASSPRQGGKYGYTF.

The genes are TRBV19 and TRBJ1-3; D call uncertain. The CDR3 spans 13 residues. Trimming took 6 bases from V and 2 from J, leaving 8 bases between them. CDR1 is LNHDA, CDR2 SQIVND, per germline (reference sequence). CDR3 sequence (DNA): TGTGCCAGTAGACAATCCGCTGGAAACACCATATATTTT. It is translated as CASRQSAGNTIYF.

The chain has TRBV28 and TRBJ1-1, with 7 bases aligning to TRBD1. The CDR3 is 13 amino acids. From germline, CDR1 is MDHEN and CDR2 SYDVKM. Germline trimming cut 5 bases from V and 11 bases from J; bases unmatched to any gene: 11. CDR3 sequence (DNA): TGTGCCAGCAGTCTAAACAGGGGACGGGGCGCTTTCTTT. This gives the protein CASSLNRGRGAFF.

The chain couples TRBV6-1 to TRBJ2-5; D possibly corresponds to TRBD1 (6 bases). Trimming cost V 8 bases and J 0 bases, with 16 bases left between them. The CDR3 extends over 15 amino acids. Germline CDR1 is MNHNS and CDR2 is SASEGT. The CDR3 loop reads CASEPGHTYQETQYF. The CDR3 DNA follows: TGTGCCAGCGAGCCGGGACACACGTACCAAGAGACCCAGTACTTC.

CDR3 sequence: CASSSLKRWVTNTGELFF. As DNA, the CDR3 is TGTGCCAGCAGCTCCCTAAAGAGGTGGGTAACGAACACCGGGGAGCTGTTTTTT. The chain employs TRBV11-3 and TRBJ2-2; no definite D call. CDR1 is SGHNT, CDR2 YENEEA, per germline. The CDR3 length is 18 residues. V was trimmed by 4 bases and J by 0 bases, leaving 18 bases between them.

V gene TRBV19 combines with J gene TRBJ2-4; possible D gene TRBD2, 5 bases. V was shortened by 5 bases and J by 0 bases, with 8 bases between the two germline ends. The CDR3 has 14 amino acids. CDR1 is LNHDA, CDR2 SQIVND, per germline (reference sequence). CDR3 in DNA: TGTGCCAGTAGTGACGGACTAGCCAAAAACATTCAGTACTTC. Protein: CASSDGLAKNIQYF.

The chain uses TRBV7-3 and TRBJ2-7, with D perhaps matching TRBD1 (5 bases). There are 16 residues in the CDR3. In germline, CDR1 is SGHTA, CDR2 FQGTGA. V shed 3 bases and J shed 4 bases, with 19 bases lying between them. CDR3 nucleotide sequence: TGTGCCAGCAGCTTTAAAAACAGGACGCGCGAATACGAGCAGTACTTC. This gives the protein CASSFKNRTREYEQYF.